The entry below describes one T cell receptor beta chain. Its antigen remains unknown. The CDR3 has 13 residues. Per the germline V gene, CDR1 is SGHTA and CDR2 is FQGTGA. J was trimmed by 4 bases and V by 5 bases; bases with no gene match: 3. The data are from a study of T cell responses to AZD1222 COVID-19 vaccine. The study's findings and limits: It should be noted that donors were predominantly white British and more often female, and clonal diversity was possibly underestimated. Close to half of spike-specific TCRs reportedly recognize unmutated variant regions.

This table comes from immunoSEQ multiplex PCR, and its TCRdb copy is limited to in-frame clones, with some not included. The sample records about 110,000 clones, roughly 90% being singletons. This material consisted of peripheral blood, taken 28 days after the second AZD1222 dose. The genes are TRBV7-3 and TRBJ2-5, with 8 nucleotides matching TRBD1. The sequence derives from an adult who received the AZD1222 COVID-19 vaccine. CDR3 nucleotides: TGTGCCAGCAGCCGGACAGGGAGAGAGACCCAGTACTTC. As protein: CASSRTGRETQYF.